The T cell receptor (beta chain) described here comes from a study of glioma-infiltrating T cells after dendritic cell vaccination. Documented time point: after dendritic cell vaccination, including at tumor progression/relapse. This clone was counted a single time. Germline-derived CDR1 and CDR2 are GTSNPN and SVGIG (reference sequence). Losses at the gene ends were 0 bases for V and 12 bases for J; bases not matched to a gene: 10. The CDR3 is 16 residues long. The PCR used 60 V beta and 13 J beta primers. TCRdb's copy holds only in-frame clones and misses some; the assay was immunoSEQ multiplex PCR. The table shows tens of thousands of clones, with roughly 87% occurring only once.

This receptor was obtained from a human donor with glioblastoma. The source was blood, collected after dendritic cell vaccination. The chain combines TRBV30 with TRBJ2-1, with 14 nucleotides matching TRBD2. CDR3: CAWSVLSGTSGSWQFF. The DNA for the CDR3 is TGTGCCTGGAGTGTACTGTCCGGGACTAGCGGGAGCTGGCAGTTCTTC.